A selection of T cell receptor beta chains follows, all from one sample in a study of blood T cell repertoires in COVID-19. Profiling relied on immunoSEQ multiplex PCR, and the TCRdb table lists in-frame clones only, not all of them. The data contain 380,000 or so clones, around 89% of them seen just once; the ten biggest clones take up around 1.3%. The sample consisted of peripheral blood. The source of these receptors is a man aged 35-49 years with acute or convalescent COVID-19. Each CDR3 is given with its conserved first and last residue. A D gene is named only where the DNA matches it firmly. Some rows mark clone size as missing; the rest say once, few, many or name a class of expanded clone.

>TRBJ1-1|TRBV19|NA|NA
TGTGCCAGTAGTATAAGTCGACAGAACACTGAAGCTTTCTTT
CASSISRQNTEAFF
>TRBJ1-3|TRBV18|NA|NA
TGTGCCAGCTCATCAGGTCCTGGAAACACCATATATTTT
CASSSGPGNTIYF
>TRBJ1-3|TRBV18|NA|TRBD1
TGTGCCAGCTCACCGATCGTTTCCGGGACAGGGTCTGGAAACACCATATATTTT
CASSPIVSGTGSGNTIYF
>TRBJ1-1|TRBV7-9|NA|TRBD1
TGTGCCAGCAGCCAGGGGGACAGGGGGCTTATGGACACTGAAGCTTTCTTT
CASSQGDRGLMDTEAFF
>TRBJ1-1|TRBV15|NA|NA
TGTGCCACCAGCAGAGATGGGCAGGGTTTGACTGAAGCTTTCTTT
CATSRDGQGLTEAFF
>TRBJ1-2|TRBV3-1/TRBV3-2|NA|NA
TGTGCCAGCAGCCAATCGGGGGGGGTTGATGGCTACACCTTC
CASSQSGGVDGYTF
>TRBJ2-3|TRBV7-3|NA|TRBD2
TGTGCCAGCAGCCCGGGACTAGCCGTAACTAGCACAGATACGCAGTATTTT
CASSPGLAVTSTDTQYF
>TRBJ2-7|TRBV19|NA|TRBD2
TGTGCCAGTAGTACCCTAGCGGGGGTCTACGAGCAGTACTTC
CASSTLAGVYEQYF
>TRBJ1-1|TRBV19|NA|NA
TGTGCCAGTAGGTCACAGGGATCCGGCGCTGAAGCTTTCTTT
CASRSQGSGAEAFF
>TRBJ2-2|TRBV2|NA|TRBD2
TGTGCCAGCAGACCGTGGACTAGCGGCACCGGGGAGCTGTTTTTT
CASRPWTSGTGELFF
>TRBJ2-7|TRBV28|NA|NA
TGTGCCAGCACCAAAACGGGGAGGACCCTCTCCTACGAGCAGTACTTC
CASTKTGRTLSYEQYF
>TRBJ1-1|TRBV4-2|NA|NA
TGTGCCAGCAGCCGAGCAGCGTACACTGAAGCTTTCTTT
CASSRAAYTEAFF
>TRBJ2-2|TRBV27|NA|NA
TGTGCCAGCAGTATAGTGGCGGTCGGGGAGCTGTTTTTT
CASSIVAVGELFF
>TRBJ1-2|TRBV28|NA|NA
TGTGCCAGCAGTCAGGGGACGGCGGGTGGCTACACCTTC
CASSQGTAGGYTF
>TRBJ1-6|TRBV19|NA|NA
TGTGCCAGTAGTTGGACAGTCTATAATTCACCCCTCCACTTT
CASSWTVYNSPLHF
>TRBJ2-5|TRBV9|NA|TRBD1
TGTGCCAGCAGCCCAGGACAGGGGCGGGAGACCCAGTACTTC
CASSPGQGRETQYF
>TRBJ2-1|TRBV10-2|once|NA
TGCGCCAGCAGTGAGTCCGGGTTCTCCTACAATGAGCAGTTCTTC
CASSESGFSYNEQFF
>TRBJ1-5|TRBV27|once|NA
TGTGCCAGCAGTTCTACCCCCTATGGGCCTGGCAATCAGCCCCAGCATTTT
CASSSTPYGPGNQPQHF
>TRBJ1-1|TRBV6-6|NA|NA
TGTGCCAGCAGTTATCAGGGCCTGGGCACTGAAGCTTTCTTT
CASSYQGLGTEAFF
>TRBJ2-7|TRBV30|NA|NA
TGTGCCTGGACTGGCGGTTCTTACGAGCAGTACTTC
CAWTGGSYEQYF